The 29 T cell receptor beta chains in this list originate from one sample, sequenced in a study of breast tumors, draining lymph nodes, adjacent tissues. Samples came from axillary lymph nodes draining the breast cancer. TCRdb passed the multiplex PCR reads through MiXCR, listing each CDR3 protein once. The data hold approximately 88,000 distinct CDR3 sequences, with about 27% observed a single time. Sequenced: axillary lymph node tissue. The receptors shown here come from a female donor with breast cancer. Some clones in this sample may be carry-over from other donors' samples.

This clonotype occurred many times. V gene TRBV6-4 combines with J gene TRBJ1-5, with a tentative D call TRBD1 (5 bases). The CDR3 runs to 13 residues. Between the trimmed V and J ends, which lost 4 bases and 3 bases, there was a span of 7 bases. Germline CDR1 is MRHNA and CDR2 is SNTAGT. In nucleotides, the CDR3 is TGTGCCAGCAGTGCGGACAACAATCAGCCCCAGCATTTT. Translated: CASSADNNQPQHF.

This clonotype was seen at least ten times. The V call is TRBV20-1, the J call TRBJ2-1; 13 bases fit TRBD2. The junction had 4 bases not matched to a gene; V was cut back by 0 bases and J by 8 bases. This CDR3 is built from 15 residues. CDR1 and CDR2 (germline): DFQATT, SNEGSKA (reference sequence). Written as DNA, the CDR3 is TGCAGTGCTAGAGAGGGACTAGCGGGATGGGATGAGCAGTTCTTC. This sequence encodes CSAREGLAGWDEQFF.

This clonotype was detected ten times or more. The CDR3 does not end in the conserved phenylalanine or tryptophan, so this is likely a read error. DNA of the CDR3: TGTGCCAGCAGCTTAGTCAGGGGGCTCAACAATGAGCAGTTCCTC. Its translation is CASSLVRGLNNEQFL. The V and J genes are TRBV7-2 and TRBJ2-1, with 8 bases fitting TRBD1. CDR1 SGHTA and CDR2 FQGNSA come from the germline V gene. V dropped 1 base and J dropped 5; count of bases not matched to a gene: 4. The CDR3 consists of 15 residues.

Remarks on this clonotype: In this CDR3 the conserved last residue, phenylalanine or tryptophan, is missing, so a read error is likely. Because the CDR3's place on the DNA is in doubt, the DNA is left out and the CDR3 is given as listed by TCRdb. The chain joins TRBV5-1 to TRBJ2-7. The CDR3 spans 16 amino acids, including both terminal residues. The V gene's germline CDR1 is SGHRS and CDR2 YFSETQ. The CDR3 sequence: CGSFHGTPTLSTSSTS.

V is TRBV9 and J is TRBJ1-2, with 11 bases aligning to TRBD1. Germline V gives CDR1 SGDLS, CDR2 YYNGEE. This CDR3 has 14 residues. V was clipped by 4 bases and J by 5 bases; unmatched bases: 4. CDR3 amino acids: CASSPGTGGYGYTF. In DNA form, the CDR3 reads TGTGCCAGCAGCCCCGGGACAGGGGGTTATGGCTACACCTTC.

This clonotype has ten or more counts. This sequence joins TRBV25-1 and TRBJ2-3; the D gene is possibly TRBD1 (5 bases). V lost 8 bases to trimming and J lost 2 bases, with 17 bases between them. The CDR3 is 15 amino acids. Germline V gene sequence: CDR1 MGHDK, CDR2 SYGVNS. CDR3 bases: TGTGCCAGCGGTGGGATAGGGGCATTCACAGATACGCAGTATTTT. Translated: CASGGIGAFTDTQYF.

This clonotype was seen many times. The chain carries TRBV7-9 and TRBJ2-1; a possible D gene is TRBD1 (7 bases). The V and J ends lost 5 bases and 2 bases respectively, with 25 bases between them. From germline, CDR1 is SEHNR and CDR2 FQNEAQ (reference sequence). The CDR3 runs to 19 residues. The CDR3 loop is CASSPQVTGRRGTYNEQFF. CDR3 nucleotide sequence: TGTGCCAGCAGCCCCCAGGTGACAGGGAGGAGGGGAACCTACAATGAGCAGTTCTTC.

Turning to this clonotype: The junction and the germline gene differ at one end; a read error may be behind it. The CDR3 protein is CAISGGLDGSCNEQFF. The CDR3 coding sequence is TGTGCCATCAGTGGGGGGTTAGATGGGTCCTGCAATGAGCAGTTCTTC. V and J are TRBV10-3 and TRBJ2-1; D is possibly TRBD1 or TRBD2 (5 bases each). Germline loops: CDR1 ENHRY, CDR2 SYGVKD. CDR3 length: 16 residues.

This clonotype was seen at least ten times. The V gene is TRBV9, the J gene TRBJ1-1, with 7 bases matching TRBD1. Germline V gives CDR1 SGDLS, CDR2 YYNGEE. V dropped 4 bases and J dropped 7; count of bases not matched to a gene: 7. The CDR3 spans 13 residues. This CDR3 is CASSIRRDSEAFF. The DNA of the CDR3 is TGTGCCAGCAGCATACGCCGGGACAGTGAAGCTTTCTTT.

This clonotype was observed at least ten times. The chain links TRBV4-1 to TRBJ2-7; 8 nucleotides align to TRBD2. Germline CDR1 reads MGHRA; CDR2 reads YSYEKL. V lost 4 bases to trimming and J lost 1 base; unmatched junction nucleotides: 6. CDR3 length equals 15 residues. CDR3 sequence (DNA): TGCGCCAGCAGCCCGGAAGGCGGGAGGTCCTACGAGCAGTACTTC. Translation gives CASSPEGGRSYEQYF.

This clonotype was counted ten times or more. The rearrangement joins TRBV24-1 to TRBJ2-6; 7 nucleotides align to TRBD2. This CDR3 contains 17 residues. V shed 4 bases, J shed 0 bases, and the junction held 5 bases outside the gene matches. The germline gives CDR1 KGHDR, CDR2 SFDVKD. This CDR3 is CATSEWRGSSGANVLTF. CDR3 bases: TGTGCCACCAGTGAGTGGCGGGGGAGCTCTGGGGCCAACGTCCTGACTTTC.

Ten or more counts support this clonotype. The V gene is TRBV27, the J gene TRBJ2-2; no clear D gene. The V gene lost 5 bases and the J gene lost 5 bases, with 6 bases spanning the gap. Germline-derived CDR1 and CDR2 are MNHEY and SMNVEV (reference sequence). CDR3 length equals 12 residues. The CDR3 nucleotides are TGTGCCAGCAGTCTCGCGACCGGGGAGCTGTTTTTT. Protein: CASSLATGELFF.

On this clonotype itself: A much larger clonotype is one base distant, so this may be a read error. CDR3 protein: CASSLYQADLSYEQYF. The CDR3 DNA reads as TGTGCCAGCAGCTTGTACCAGGCCGACCTCTCCTACGAGCAGTACTTC. The V call is TRBV5-6, the J call TRBJ2-7; D is ambiguous. CDR1 SGHDT and CDR2 YYEEEE come from the germline V gene. Trimming cost V 1 base and J 0 bases, with 14 bases left between them. CDR3 size: 16 residues.

This clonotype was recorded at least ten times. The J gene is TRBJ2-4, the V gene TRBV7-9; 8 bases map to TRBD2. In germline, CDR1 is SEHNR, CDR2 FQNEAQ (reference sequence). The trim removed 4 bases at V and 1 base at J, leaving 6 bases unmatched. The CDR3 length is 16 residues. The DNA for the CDR3 is TGTGCCAGCAGCTCCCCCGGGGGGGCGGCCAAAAACATTCAGTACTTC. It encodes CASSSPGGAAKNIQYF.

The rearrangement uses TRBV4-1 and TRBJ2-7; D gene uncertain. CDR3 length: 8 residues. Germline CDR1 MGHRA, CDR2 YSYEKL. The CDR3 bases are TGCGCCAGCAGCCAAGACGGAGTG. This encodes CASSQDGV.

This clonotype has a count of ten or more. The chain recombines TRBV19 with TRBJ2-3; 8 nucleotides line up with TRBD1. The CDR3 covers 14 residues. J was trimmed by 3 bases and V by 6 bases; bases with no gene match: 5. Germline V gene data show CDR1 as LNHDA and CDR2 as SQIVND (reference sequence). The CDR3 DNA sequence: TGTGCCAGTAGCTGGGACAGGAGGACAGATACGCAGTATTTT. Protein: CASSWDRRTDTQYF. The full variable domain, rest sourced from reference TRBV19 and TRBJ2-3, is DGGITQSPKYLFRKEGQNVTLSCEQNLNHDAMYWYRQDPGQGLRLIYYSQIVNDFQKGDIAEGYSVSREKKESFPLTVTSAQKNPTAFYLCASSWDRRTDTQYFGPGTRLTVL.

This clonotype was recorded many times. The rearrangement uses TRBV6-2 or TRBV6-3 and TRBJ2-3; TRBD1 aligns across 9 bases. Per germline, CDR1 MNHEY and CDR2 SVGEGT. With 4 bases clipped from V and 6 bases from J, the junction kept 11 bases outside the gene matches. CDR3 length: 16 amino acids. The CDR3 nucleotides read TGTGCCAGCAGTTCAATACAGGGGGCATTTTCGGATACGCAGTATTTT. Translation: CASSSIQGAFSDTQYF.

A remark on this clonotype: Germline is not matched at one junction end, which may reflect a read error. The gene calls are TRBV10-1 and TRBJ2-7, with D possibly matching TRBD1 (5 bases). This CDR3 has 14 residues. Germline assignment: CDR1 WNHNN and CDR2 SYGVQD (reference sequence). In DNA, the CDR3 is TGCGACAGCAGTTCAAACCGACAGCCCTATGAGCAGTACTTC. Encoded protein: CDSSSNRQPYEQYF.

This clonotype was observed many times. The J gene is TRBJ1-4, the V gene TRBV20-1; D uncertain. CDR1 and CDR2 from the germline V gene are DFQATT and SNEGSKA (reference sequence). The ends were cut back, 7 bases at V and 4 bases at J, with 13 bases in the middle. The CDR3 totals 13 residues. The chain's CDR3 is CSVTGTDNEKLFF. CDR3 DNA: TGCAGTGTGACCGGAACAGATAATGAAAAACTGTTTTTT.

The sample holds a few counts of this clonotype. A read error may be the cause here, since a much bigger clone is one base away. As the CDR3 is not closed by the conserved phenylalanine or tryptophan, this likely results from a read error. The V and J genes are TRBV7-3 and TRBJ2-1; D is unclear. Trimming took 0 bases from V and 9 from J, leaving 12 bases between them. The CDR3 runs to 14 residues. Germline loops: CDR1 SGHTA, CDR2 FQGTGA. This chain's CDR3 is CASSLTSGWSEQFL. Here the CDR3 DNA reads TGTGCCAGCAGCTTAACGTCGGGTTGGAGTGAGCAGTTCCTC.

In the case of this clonotype: The CDR3 does not end in the conserved phenylalanine or tryptophan, so this is likely a read error. The chain joins TRBV7-9 to TRBJ2-5, with D unresolved. This CDR3 region has 14 residues. Germline values: CDR1 SEHNR, CDR2 FQNEAQ (reference sequence). CDR3 region: CAGSLLGYQETQYL. Written as DNA, the CDR3 is TGTGCCGGCAGCTTGCTAGGATACCAAGAGACCCAGTACCTC.

This chain links TRBV20-1 with TRBJ2-3; TRBD2 matches 13 bases. Germline loops: CDR1 DFQATT, CDR2 SNEGSKA (reference sequence). The CDR3 loop spans 17 amino acids. The junction had 11 bases not matched to a gene; V was cut back by 3 bases and J by 5 bases. As DNA, the CDR3 is TGCAGTGCTAGTATGGCCGGGACTAGCGGGAAAAAAGATACGCAGTATTTT. Encoded protein: CSASMAGTSGKKDTQYF.

This clonotype was observed a handful of times. Here the CDR3 DNA reads TGTGCCAGCAGCTTGGCGGTTAGCACAGATACGCAGTATTTT. Its protein product is CASSLAVSTDTQYF. J is TRBJ2-3 and V is TRBV5-8; no clear D. V dropped 0 bases and J dropped 0 bases, with 5 bases sitting between them. This CDR3 spans 14 amino acids. CDR1 and CDR2 from the germline V gene are SGHTS and YDEGEE.

This clonotype was found a few times. The CDR3 sequence is CASSQGTYTEAFF. The CDR3 DNA reads as TGTGCCAGCAGCCAAGGGACATACACTGAAGCTTTCTTT. V and J are TRBV14 and TRBJ1-1; weak D call: TRBD1 (5 bases). Germline V gene lookup returns CDR1 SGHDN and CDR2 FVKESK. V was cut by 1 base and J by 3 bases, with 6 bases left in between. The CDR3 contains 13 residues.

The J gene is TRBJ1-1, the V gene TRBV3-1, with 7 positions matching TRBD1. The CDR3 has 16 residues. The germline CDR1 and CDR2 sequences are LGHDT and YNNKEL (reference sequence). V gave up 1 base and J gave up 5 bases; unmatched junction bases: 10. The CDR3 region has the DNA TGTGCCAGCAGCCAAGTCCATAGACAGGGCTCGACTGAAGCTTTCTTT. Translated, it gives CASSQVHRQGSTEAFF.

This clonotype has at least ten counts. This rearrangement joins TRBV6-1 to TRBJ1-5, with 7 bases fitting TRBD1. The V segment lost 4 bases and the J segment 3 bases; nucleotides outside the gene matches: 15. Germline CDR1 MNHNS, CDR2 SASEGT. This CDR3 region has 18 residues. CDR3 sequence: CASSVSIPGQLTNQPQHF. The DNA of the CDR3 is TGTGCCAGCAGTGTCAGCATTCCGGGACAGCTCACCAATCAGCCCCAGCATTTT.

This chain connects TRBV11-2 to TRBJ2-2; D is tentatively TRBD1 or TRBD2 (5 bases each). Germline assignment: CDR1 SGHAT and CDR2 FQNNGV. The CDR3 loop spans 19 amino acids. V was trimmed by 0 bases and J by 0 bases, leaving 17 bases between them. The CDR3 nucleotides are TGTGCCAGCAGCTTAGACGGGGCATCCCCACCCCCGAACACCGGGGAGCTGTTTTTT. This codes for CASSLDGASPPPNTGELFF. Complete variable domain (other parts from reference TRBV11-2 and TRBJ2-2): EAGVAQSPRYKIIEKRQSVAFWCNPISGHATLYWYQQILGQGPKLLIQFQNNGVVDDSQLPKDRFSAERLKGVDSTLKIQPAKLEDSAVYLCASSLDGASPPPNTGELFFGEGSRLTVL.

This clonotype occurred many times. The V call is TRBV20-1, the J call TRBJ1-5, with unresolved D. The CDR3 length is 13 residues. The germline V gene encodes CDR1 DFQATT and CDR2 SNEGSKA (reference sequence). The V and J ends lost 1 base and 2 bases respectively, with 6 bases between them. The CDR3: CSARGRGNQPQHF. DNA for the CDR3: TGCAGTGCTAGAGGTAGGGGCAATCAGCCCCAGCATTTT.

Concerning this clonotype itself: A junction boundary mismatches the germline segment, possibly from a read error. The rearrangement uses TRBV27 and TRBJ2-3; D uncertain. This CDR3 has 13 amino acids. From germline, CDR1 is MNHEY and CDR2 SMNVEV (reference sequence). CDR3 loop: CASSSYRTDAQYF. Written as DNA, the CDR3 is TGTGCCAGCAGCTCCTACAGAACAGATGCGCAGTATTTT.